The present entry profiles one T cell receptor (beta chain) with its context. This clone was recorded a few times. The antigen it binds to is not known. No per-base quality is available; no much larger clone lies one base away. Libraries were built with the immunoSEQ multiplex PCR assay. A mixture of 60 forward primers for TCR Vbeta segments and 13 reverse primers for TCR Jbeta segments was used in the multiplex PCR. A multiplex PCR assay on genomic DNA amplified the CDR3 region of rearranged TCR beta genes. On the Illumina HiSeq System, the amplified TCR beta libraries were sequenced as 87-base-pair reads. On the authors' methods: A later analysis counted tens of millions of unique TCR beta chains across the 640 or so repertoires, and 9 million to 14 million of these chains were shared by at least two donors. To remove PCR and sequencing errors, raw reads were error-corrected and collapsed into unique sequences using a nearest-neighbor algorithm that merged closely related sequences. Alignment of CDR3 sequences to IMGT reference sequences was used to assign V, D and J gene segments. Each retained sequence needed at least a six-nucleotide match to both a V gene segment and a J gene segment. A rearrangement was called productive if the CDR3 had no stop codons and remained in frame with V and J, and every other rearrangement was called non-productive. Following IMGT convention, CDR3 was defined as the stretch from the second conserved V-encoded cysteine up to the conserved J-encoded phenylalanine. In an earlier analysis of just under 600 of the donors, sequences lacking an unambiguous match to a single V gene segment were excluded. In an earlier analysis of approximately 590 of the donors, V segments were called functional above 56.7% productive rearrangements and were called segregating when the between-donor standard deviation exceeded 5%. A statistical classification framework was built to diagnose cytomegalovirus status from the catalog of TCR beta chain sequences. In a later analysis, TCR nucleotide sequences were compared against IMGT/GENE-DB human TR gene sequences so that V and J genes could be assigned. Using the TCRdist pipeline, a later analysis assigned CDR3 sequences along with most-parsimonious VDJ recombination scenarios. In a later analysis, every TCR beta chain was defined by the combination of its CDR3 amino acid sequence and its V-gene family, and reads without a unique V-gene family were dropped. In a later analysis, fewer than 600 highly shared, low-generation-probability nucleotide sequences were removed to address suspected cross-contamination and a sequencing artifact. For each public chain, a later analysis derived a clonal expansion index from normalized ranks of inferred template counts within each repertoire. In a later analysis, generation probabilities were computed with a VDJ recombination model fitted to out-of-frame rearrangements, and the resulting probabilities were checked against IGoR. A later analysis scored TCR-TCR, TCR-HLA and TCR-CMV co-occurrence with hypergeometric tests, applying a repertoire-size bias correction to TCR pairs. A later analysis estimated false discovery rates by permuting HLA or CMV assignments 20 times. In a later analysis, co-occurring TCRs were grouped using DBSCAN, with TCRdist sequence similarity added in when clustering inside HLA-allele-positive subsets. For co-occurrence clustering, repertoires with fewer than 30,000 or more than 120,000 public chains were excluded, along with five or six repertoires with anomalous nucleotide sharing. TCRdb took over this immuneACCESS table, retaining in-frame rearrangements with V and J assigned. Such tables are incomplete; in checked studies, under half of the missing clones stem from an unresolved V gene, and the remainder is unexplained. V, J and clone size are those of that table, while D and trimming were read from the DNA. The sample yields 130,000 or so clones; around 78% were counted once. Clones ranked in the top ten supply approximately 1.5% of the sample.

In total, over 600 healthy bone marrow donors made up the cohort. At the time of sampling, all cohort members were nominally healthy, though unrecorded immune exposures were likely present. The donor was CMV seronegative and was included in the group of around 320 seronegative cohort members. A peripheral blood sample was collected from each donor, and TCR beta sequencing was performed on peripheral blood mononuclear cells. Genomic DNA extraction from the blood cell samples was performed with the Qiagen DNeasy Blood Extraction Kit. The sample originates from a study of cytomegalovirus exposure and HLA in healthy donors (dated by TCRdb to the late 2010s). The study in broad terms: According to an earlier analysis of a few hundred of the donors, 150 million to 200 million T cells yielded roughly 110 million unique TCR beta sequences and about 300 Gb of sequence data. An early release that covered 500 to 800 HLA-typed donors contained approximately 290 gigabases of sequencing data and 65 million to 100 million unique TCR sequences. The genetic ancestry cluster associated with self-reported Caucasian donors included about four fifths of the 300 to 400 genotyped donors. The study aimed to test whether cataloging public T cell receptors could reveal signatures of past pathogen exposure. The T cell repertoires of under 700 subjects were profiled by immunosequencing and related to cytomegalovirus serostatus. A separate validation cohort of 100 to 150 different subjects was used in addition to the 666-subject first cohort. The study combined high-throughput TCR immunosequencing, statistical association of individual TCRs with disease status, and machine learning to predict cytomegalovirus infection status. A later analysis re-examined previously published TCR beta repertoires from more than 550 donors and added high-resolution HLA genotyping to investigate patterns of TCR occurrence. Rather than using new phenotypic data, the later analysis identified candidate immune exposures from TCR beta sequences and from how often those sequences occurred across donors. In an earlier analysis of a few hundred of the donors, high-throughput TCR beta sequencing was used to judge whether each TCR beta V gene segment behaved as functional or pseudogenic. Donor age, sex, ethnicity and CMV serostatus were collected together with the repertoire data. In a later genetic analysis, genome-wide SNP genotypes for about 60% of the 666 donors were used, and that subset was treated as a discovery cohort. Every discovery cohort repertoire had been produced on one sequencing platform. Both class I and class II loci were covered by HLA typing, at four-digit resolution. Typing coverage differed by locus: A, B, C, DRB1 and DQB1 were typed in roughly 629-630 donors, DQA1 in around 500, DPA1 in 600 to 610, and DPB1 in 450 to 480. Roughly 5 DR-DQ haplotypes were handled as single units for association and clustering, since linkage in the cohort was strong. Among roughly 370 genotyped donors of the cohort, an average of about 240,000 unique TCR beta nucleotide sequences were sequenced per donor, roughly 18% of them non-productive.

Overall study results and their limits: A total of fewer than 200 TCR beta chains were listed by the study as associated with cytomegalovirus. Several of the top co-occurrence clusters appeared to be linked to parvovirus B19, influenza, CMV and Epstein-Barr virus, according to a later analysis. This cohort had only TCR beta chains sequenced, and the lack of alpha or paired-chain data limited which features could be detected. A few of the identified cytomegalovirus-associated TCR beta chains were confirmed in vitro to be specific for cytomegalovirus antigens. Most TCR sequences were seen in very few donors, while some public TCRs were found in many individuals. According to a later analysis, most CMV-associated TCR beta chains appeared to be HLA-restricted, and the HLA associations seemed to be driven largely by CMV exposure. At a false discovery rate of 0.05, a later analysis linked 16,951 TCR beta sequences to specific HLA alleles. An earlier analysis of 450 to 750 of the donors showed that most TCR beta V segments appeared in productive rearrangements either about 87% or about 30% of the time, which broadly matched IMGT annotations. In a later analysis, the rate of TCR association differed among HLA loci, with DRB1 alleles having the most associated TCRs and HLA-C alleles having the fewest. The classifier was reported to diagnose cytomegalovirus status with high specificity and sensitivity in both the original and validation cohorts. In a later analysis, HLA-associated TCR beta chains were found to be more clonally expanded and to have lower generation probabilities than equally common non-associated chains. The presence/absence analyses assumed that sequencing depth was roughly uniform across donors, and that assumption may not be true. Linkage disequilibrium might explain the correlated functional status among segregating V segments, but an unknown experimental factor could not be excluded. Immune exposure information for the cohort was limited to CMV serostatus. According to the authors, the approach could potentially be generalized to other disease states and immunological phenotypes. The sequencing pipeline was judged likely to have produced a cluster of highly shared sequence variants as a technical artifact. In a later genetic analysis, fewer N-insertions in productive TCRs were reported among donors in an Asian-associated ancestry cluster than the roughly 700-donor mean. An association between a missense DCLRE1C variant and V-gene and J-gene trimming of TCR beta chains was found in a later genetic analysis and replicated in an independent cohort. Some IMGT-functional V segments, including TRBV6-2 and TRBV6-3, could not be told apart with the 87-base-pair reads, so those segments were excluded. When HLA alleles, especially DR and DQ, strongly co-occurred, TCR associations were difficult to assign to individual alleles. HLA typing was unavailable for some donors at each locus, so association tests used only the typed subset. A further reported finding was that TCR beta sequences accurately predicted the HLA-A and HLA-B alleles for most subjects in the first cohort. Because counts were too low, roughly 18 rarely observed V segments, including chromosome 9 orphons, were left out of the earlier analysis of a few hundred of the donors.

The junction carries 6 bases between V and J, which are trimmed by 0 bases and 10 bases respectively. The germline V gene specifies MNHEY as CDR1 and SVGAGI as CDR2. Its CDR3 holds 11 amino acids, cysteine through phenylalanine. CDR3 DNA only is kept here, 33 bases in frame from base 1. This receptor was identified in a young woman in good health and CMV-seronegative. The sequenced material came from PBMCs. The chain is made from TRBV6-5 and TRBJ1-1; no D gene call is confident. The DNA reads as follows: TGTGCCAGCAGTTACTCGAATAGAGCTTTCTTT. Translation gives CASSYSNRAFF.